This entry concerns a single T cell receptor beta chain. Germline V lookup: CDR1 MDHEN, CDR2 SYDVKM. The CDR3 totals 14 residues. J was trimmed by 4 bases and V by 8 bases; bases with no gene match: 5. This specimen belongs to a study of blood T cell repertoires in COVID-19. Study information: COVID-19 samples, acute and convalescent, were from the United States, Italy and Spain. Nucleic acid was either cDNA or gDNA, and it came from T cells, B-cell-depleted T cells, or PBMCs.

Original processing methods: By means of reference gene primer amplification, nucleated cell counts were estimated. Here immunoSEQ multiplex PCR was the method, and the copy in TCRdb shows in-frame clones only, minus some. V and J calls and clone size are as listed in that table; D and trimming were resolved from the DNA. The sample carries 90,000 to 130,000 clones, 75% to 85% recorded once. The TCR was taken from a man between 65 and 85 years old with acute or convalescent COVID-19. The chain carries TRBV28 and TRBJ2-2, with 9 positions matching TRBD2. Sequenced sample: peripheral blood. The CDR3 loop reads CASLLAGSTGELFF. The CDR3 nucleotides read TGTGCCAGCCTACTAGCGGGTTCCACCGGGGAGCTGTTTTTT.